Below, 2 T cell receptor beta chains from the same sample are listed, as sequenced in a study of CD8+ T cells in alopecia areata. Regarding treatment: oral pan-JAK inhibitor, 5-10 mg twice daily. Reverse transcription of extracted RNA yielded cDNA, which provided the sequencing template. Generated by immunoSEQ multiplex PCR, the TCRdb table keeps only in-frame clones and is missing some. The data hold 150,000 or so clones, with around 87% observed a single time. The material sequenced was CD8+ T cells sorted from blood, taken at week 4, from a patient treated with tofacitinib. The source of these receptors is a human donor with alopecia areata.

The J gene is TRBJ2-1, the V gene TRBV5-1; a possible D gene is TRBD1 (5 bases). With 4 bases removed from V and 6 bases from J, the gap between germline ends came to 14 bases. This CDR3 region has 14 residues. Germline values: CDR1 SGHRS, CDR2 YFSETQ. CDR3 protein: CASSPPRAINEQFF. CDR3 coding DNA: TGCGCCAGCAGCCCCCCCAGGGCTATCAATGAGCAGTTCTTC.

The V gene is TRBV2, the J gene TRBJ1-5; D is possibly TRBD1 (5 bases). With 4 bases removed from V and 0 bases from J, the gap between germline ends came to 10 bases. The CDR3 contains 15 residues. The germline CDR1 and CDR2 sequences are SNHLY and FYNNEI. CDR3 residues: CASSGTGFSNQPQHF. CDR3 in DNA: TGTGCCAGCAGTGGAACAGGATTTAGCAATCAGCCCCAGCATTTT.